Below, 10 T cell receptor beta chains from the same sample are listed, as sequenced in a study of blood T cell repertoires in COVID-19. The protocol was immunoSEQ multiplex PCR, while the TCRdb copy is restricted to in-frame clones and leaves out a portion. This sample has under 65,000 clones; 81% occur once, and the top ten carry roughly 5.7%. Sequencing used peripheral blood. The source of these receptors is a woman aged 55-69 years with acute or convalescent COVID-19.

The chain combines TRBV12-3 or TRBV12-4 with TRBJ2-3, with unresolved D. V lost 5 bases and J lost 4, with 10 bases in between. The CDR3 runs to 13 residues. CDR3 bases: TGTGCCAGCAGTCCGTCCCTTGCAGATACGCAGTATTTT. Translation gives CASSPSLADTQYF.

This chain joins TRBV10-3 and TRBJ1-5; D is unclear. The V gene's germline CDR1 is ENHRY and CDR2 SYGVKD. The CDR3 totals 13 residues. The germline V and J ends were trimmed by 6 bases and 0 bases, with 6 bases remaining between them. CDR3 loop: CAIRGDSNQPQHF. The CDR3 coding sequence is TGTGCCATCAGGGGAGATAGCAATCAGCCCCAGCATTTT.

V gene TRBV30 combines with J gene TRBJ2-1, with D unclear. Trimming cost V 2 bases and J 3 bases, with 11 bases left between them. The CDR3 runs to 14 residues. The germline CDR1 and CDR2 sequences are GTSNPN and SVGIG (reference sequence). In DNA, the CDR3 is TGTGCCTGGAGTCTCTGGGCTGTCTACAATGAGCAGTTCTTC. Protein sequence: CAWSLWAVYNEQFF.

The chain uses TRBV28 and TRBJ2-1, with D perhaps matching TRBD2 (5 bases). CDR1 and CDR2 (germline): MDHEN, SYDVKM. The CDR3 spans 11 residues. V was cut by 5 bases and J by 9 bases, with 8 bases left in between. The CDR3 DNA sequence: TGTGCCAGCAGTAAACTAGTTGAGCAGTTCTTC. It encodes CASSKLVEQFF.

This clone showed up just once. The rearrangement links TRBV9 to TRBJ1-1; perhaps TRBD1 as D (6 bases). This CDR3 has 15 residues. V shed 4 bases and J shed 1 base, with 14 bases lying between them. CDR1 and CDR2 from the germline V gene are SGDLS and YYNGEE. CDR3 protein: CASSPRTGSNTEAFF. CDR3 coding DNA: TGTGCCAGCAGCCCGCGTACAGGGTCGAACACTGAAGCTTTCTTT.

J is TRBJ1-6 and V is TRBV5-4; possibly TRBD1 for D (6 bases). Germline V gives CDR1 SGHNT, CDR2 YYREEE (reference sequence). V lost 4 bases to trimming and J lost 6 bases, with 14 bases between them. The CDR3 has 15 amino acids. The CDR3 nucleotides are TGTGCCAGCAGCGGGGGGGCTGGGGGTAATTCACCCCTCCACTTT. Translation gives CASSGGAGGNSPLHF. The whole variable domain, remainder taken from reference TRBV5-4 and TRBJ1-6, is ETGVTQSPTHLIKTRGQQVTLRCSSQSGHNTVSWYQQALGQGPQFIFQYYREEENGRGNFPPRFSGLQFPNYSSELNVNALELDDSALYLCASSGGAGGNSPLHFGNGTRLTVT.

This clone was picked up a small number of times. The J gene is TRBJ1-1, the V gene TRBV19, with D tentatively TRBD1 (6 bases). The CDR3 runs 15 residues. V was clipped by 2 bases and J by 4 bases, with 14 bases between them. Germline V lookup: CDR1 LNHDA, CDR2 SQIVND (reference sequence). CDR3 residues: CASSIYPARGTEAFF. The CDR3 DNA reads TGTGCCAGTAGTATATATCCCGCCAGGGGCACTGAAGCTTTCTTT. Full variable domain (remainder filled in from reference TRBV19 and TRBJ1-1): DGGITQSPKYLFRKEGQNVTLSCEQNLNHDAMYWYRQDPGQGLRLIYYSQIVNDFQKGDIAEGYSVSREKKESFPLTVTSAQKNPTAFYLCASSIYPARGTEAFFGQGTRLTVV.

The V call is TRBV5-4, the J call TRBJ2-7; D may be TRBD2 (6 bases). The V and J ends lost 2 bases and 6 bases respectively, with 12 bases between them. The V gene's germline CDR1 is SGHNT and CDR2 YYREEE (reference sequence). CDR3 size: 13 residues. In nucleotides, the CDR3 is TGTGCCAGCAGCTTCTCGGGAGAGGGCGAGCAGTACTTC. Protein sequence: CASSFSGEGEQYF.

This clone is deemed medium-sized. This chain uses TRBV3-1 (or the pseudogene TRBV3-2) with TRBJ1-3, with no clear D. The germline CDR1 and CDR2 sequences are LGHDT and YNNKEL (reference sequence). V was shortened by 3 bases and J by 0 bases, with 12 bases between the two germline ends. There are 16 residues in the CDR3. The CDR3 sequence: CASSHPPGSSGNTIYF. DNA of the CDR3: TGTGCCAGCAGCCATCCCCCAGGCTCCTCTGGAAACACCATATATTTT.

The chain carries TRBV3-1 (or the pseudogene TRBV3-2) and TRBJ1-2; unclear D gene. The germline V gene encodes CDR1 LGHDT and CDR2 YNNKEL (reference sequence). The CDR3 runs 15 residues. Trimming shortened V by 0 bases and J by 1 base, and 9 bases separated the two germline ends. The CDR3 nucleotides are TGTGCCAGCAGCCAAGATCCCAGATTTAACTATGGCTACACCTTC. Translated: CASSQDPRFNYGYTF.